Sequencing of this TCR beta chain was carried out in a study of cytomegalovirus exposure and HLA in healthy donors. For the study at large: Researchers found that roughly 80% of over 350 genotyped donors fell within the Caucasian-associated ancestry cluster. Study-wide points: The study found most TCR sequences rare, yet found some public TCRs in many donors. Links to common viral pathogens appeared, in a later analysis, for several of the most significant clusters.

Primers for the PCR totalled 60 Vbeta and 13 Jbeta. Here immunoSEQ multiplex PCR was the method, and the copy in TCRdb shows in-frame clones only, minus some. This table holds about 130,000 clones, approximately 86% found once. The CDR3 extends over 14 amino acids. CDR1 is ENHRY and CDR2 is SYGVKD in the germline V gene. The junction had 4 bases not matched to a gene; V was cut back by 11 bases and J by 1 base. Comment on this clone: Its cognate antigen is unknown.

The chain combines TRBV10-3 with TRBJ2-2, with 10 bases that match TRBD1. The sequence derives from a boy between 10 and 17 years old in good health and CMV-seronegative. Material: PBMCs. The CDR3 coding sequence is TGTGCCTCCCGGGACAGGGGGAACACCGGGGAGCTGTTTTTT. This sequence encodes CASRDRGNTGELFF.